The 24 T cell receptor beta chains below all came from one sample that was sequenced in a study of blood T cell repertoires in COVID-19 (dated by TCRdb to 2018 to 2021). The library was generated by the immunoSEQ multiplex PCR assay. Drawn from immuneACCESS, this table holds only the in-frame rearrangements with V and J called that TCRdb kept. Clones are partly lost; checked studies trace under half to an unresolved V gene and leave the rest unexplained. For this sample there are about 260,000 clones; 75% to 90% appear just once. Jointly, the top ten make up about 4% of the sample. The material sequenced was peripheral blood. These receptors were taken from a woman in her thirties or forties with acute or convalescent COVID-19.

The J gene is TRBJ1-6, the V gene TRBV6-6, with 8 nucleotides matching TRBD1. The length of the CDR3 is 14 residues. Losses at the gene ends were 6 bases for V and 7 bases for J; bases not matched to a gene: 5. Per the germline V gene, CDR1 is MNHNY and CDR2 is SVGAGI (reference sequence). This chain's CDR3 is CASSRDRKNSPLHF. CDR3 DNA: TGTGCCAGCAGCCGGGACAGGAAGAATTCACCCCTCCACTTT.

The chain uses TRBV19 and TRBJ1-5; D is unclear. This CDR3 is 15 amino acids long. V lost 5 bases to trimming and J lost 0 bases, with 11 bases between them. Germline V CDR1 and CDR2: LNHDA, SQIVND (reference sequence). CDR3 sequence reads: CASSDPGYSNQPQHF. In DNA form, the CDR3 reads TGTGCCAGTAGTGATCCGGGGTATAGCAATCAGCCCCAGCATTTT.

This chain links TRBV4-1 with TRBJ2-5; D remains unclear. The ends were cut back, 0 bases at V and 1 base at J, with 6 bases in the middle. The CDR3 totals 14 residues. Germline assignment: CDR1 MGHRA and CDR2 YSYEKL. The CDR3 here is CASSQEHSQETQYF. The DNA of the CDR3 is TGCGCCAGCAGCCAAGAACACAGCCAAGAGACCCAGTACTTC.

The CDR3 nucleotides are TGTGCCAGCAGGAAATCGGACAGGGCTTCTGGAAACACCATATATTTT. As protein: CASRKSDRASGNTIYF. This chain uses TRBV7-9 with TRBJ1-3; 8 bases agree with TRBD1. Germline CDR1 is SEHNR and CDR2 is FQNEAQ (reference sequence). After removal of 6 bases from V and 1 base from J, the junction contained 8 bases not matched to a gene. This CDR3 is built from 16 residues. Full variable domain (remainder filled in from reference TRBV7-9 and TRBJ1-3): DTGVSQNPRHKITKRGQNVTFRCDPISEHNRLYWYRQTLGQGPEFLTYFQNEAQLEKSRLLSDRFSAERPKGSFSTLEIQRTEQGDSAMYLCASRKSDRASGNTIYFGEGSWLTVV.

The chain links TRBV29-1 to TRBJ1-1, with 8 bases matching TRBD1. Germline V CDR1 and CDR2: SQVTM, ANQGSEA. After removal of 4 bases from V and 4 bases from J, the junction contained 5 bases not matched to a gene. The CDR3 loop spans 13 amino acids. The CDR3 DNA is TGCAGCGTTGGACAGGGGTTTGGCACTGAAGCTTTCTTT. Its protein product is CSVGQGFGTEAFF.

This chain joins TRBV5-1 and TRBJ1-2, with D unresolved. V lost 2 bases to trimming and J lost 1 base, with 9 bases between them. From germline, CDR1 is SGHRS and CDR2 YFSETQ. CDR3 size: 14 residues. CDR3 nucleotide sequence: TGCGCCAGCAGCTTAACAGCAGATAACTATGGCTACACCTTC. It codes for CASSLTADNYGYTF.

The gene calls are TRBV19 and TRBJ1-4, with 8 bases matching TRBD1. CDR3 length: 14 amino acids. Looked up from germline, CDR1 is LNHDA and CDR2 is SQIVND (reference sequence). The J segment lost 4 bases and the V segment lost 5 bases, leaving 3 bases of the junction unmatched. CDR3 sequence: CASSPTGVNEKLFF. CDR3 DNA: TGTGCCAGTAGTCCGACAGGGGTTAATGAAAAACTGTTTTTT.

V gene TRBV6-5 combines with J gene TRBJ1-1, with TRBD1 as a possible D gene (5 bases). Trimming removed 7 bases from V and 6 bases from J, with 9 bases in between. This CDR3 spans 11 amino acids. CDR1 and CDR2 from the germline V gene are MNHEY and SVGAGI. CDR3 sequence reads: CASTQGSEAFF. In DNA form, the CDR3 reads TGTGCCAGCACCCAGGGTTCTGAAGCTTTCTTT.

The V and J genes are TRBV7-8 and TRBJ1-6; tentatively, D is TRBD1 (6 bases). The CDR3 consists of 17 residues. V lost 1 base and J 5 bases, leaving 15 bases between the germline ends. Per germline, CDR1 SGHVS and CDR2 FQNEAQ. CDR3 sequence: CASSLVGTGHNNSPLHF. CDR3 in DNA: TGTGCCAGCAGCTTAGTCGGGACGGGACATAATAATTCACCCCTCCACTTT. Full variable domain (rest looked up from reference TRBV7-8 and TRBJ1-6): GAGVSQSPRYKVAKRGQDVALRCDPISGHVSLFWYQQALGQGPEFLTYFQNEAQLDKSGLPSDRFFAERPEGSVSTLKIQRTQQEDSAVYLCASSLVGTGHNNSPLHFGNGTRLTVT.

The gene calls are TRBV6-1 and TRBJ2-1; 9 positions agree with TRBD1. This CDR3 has 16 residues. From germline, CDR1 is MNHNS and CDR2 SASEGT. After removal of 2 bases from V and 5 bases from J, the junction contained 7 bases not matched to a gene. The CDR3: CASSESGQGWDNEQFF. DNA of the CDR3: TGTGCCAGCAGTGAATCGGGACAGGGATGGGACAATGAGCAGTTCTTC.

The CDR3 spells CASSSLLGLQETQYF. CDR3 DNA: TGTGCCAGCAGCTCCCTTCTTGGACTCCAAGAGACCCAGTACTTC. The rearrangement links TRBV7-8 to TRBJ2-5; possibly TRBD2 for D (5 bases). This CDR3 spans 15 amino acids. Germline V gene lookup returns CDR1 SGHVS and CDR2 FQNEAQ. Trimming removed 4 bases from V and 1 base from J, with 13 bases in between.

The chain is built from TRBV4-2 and TRBJ2-5; 14 nucleotides align to TRBD2. V shed 4 bases, J shed 4 bases, and the junction held 8 bases outside the gene matches. The CDR3 is 17 residues long. The germline V gene has CDR1 LGHNA and CDR2 YNFKEQ. The CDR3 nucleotides read TGTGCCAGCAGCCCACGGACTAGCGGGGGGACAGGAGAGACCCAGTACTTC. The encoded protein is CASSPRTSGGTGETQYF.

The chain links TRBV28 to TRBJ1-1; D remains ambiguous. Between the trimmed V and J ends, which lost 3 bases and 0 bases, there was a span of 5 bases. Germline CDR1 is MDHEN and CDR2 is SYDVKM. CDR3 length equals 13 residues. The CDR3 sequence is CASSFSLNTEAFF. The CDR3 region has the DNA TGTGCCAGCAGTTTTAGCCTGAACACTGAAGCTTTCTTT.

In the case of this clone: Mismatch with germline at one junction end may stem from a read error. The chain combines TRBV7-2 with TRBJ1-1; TRBD1 is a possible D gene (5 bases). The CDR3 is 14 amino acids. Germline V gives CDR1 SGHTA, CDR2 FQGNSA. The CDR3 nucleotides read TGTGCCAGCACCCGGGGGGGTGTGAATACTGAAGCTTTCTTT. Residues: CASTRGGVNTEAFF.

This clone was detected only once. This sequence joins TRBV30 and TRBJ1-1; weak D call: TRBD1 (6 bases). In germline, CDR1 is GTSNPN, CDR2 SVGIG (reference sequence). The CDR3 sequence is 19 residues long. V was clipped by 0 bases and J by 1 base, with 24 bases between them. The CDR3 DNA reads TGTGCCTGGAGTGTTACCATGGCGGGGGCTGACAGGCGGAACACTGAAGCTTTCTTT. It encodes CAWSVTMAGADRRNTEAFF.

The chain is built from TRBV10-2 and TRBJ1-2; 9 nucleotides align to TRBD1. V dropped 8 bases and J dropped 8; count of bases not matched to a gene: 15. From germline, CDR1 is WSHSY and CDR2 SAAADI. CDR3 length: 15 residues. CDR3: CASWNPGQGARGYTF. The CDR3 nucleotides are TGCGCCAGCTGGAATCCGGGACAGGGAGCCCGGGGCTACACCTTC.

This clone was recorded a few times. The CDR3 nucleotides are TGTGCCAGCATGGAGGGCAGGTCGAGCTCCTACGAGCAGTACGTC. It is translated as CASMEGRSSSYEQYV. The genes are TRBV2 and TRBJ2-7, with D tentatively TRBD2 (6 bases). The CDR3 extends over 15 amino acids. Germline CDR1 and CDR2: SNHLY and FYNNEI. Between the trimmed V and J ends, which lost 7 bases and 0 bases, there was a span of 16 bases.

This clone was counted between two and nine times. This chain connects TRBV4-1 to TRBJ1-2; the match to TRBD1 covers 11 bases. The germline V gene has CDR1 MGHRA and CDR2 YSYEKL. The CDR3 loop spans 16 amino acids. The V segment lost 4 bases and the J segment 3 bases; nucleotides outside the gene matches: 7. Here the CDR3 DNA reads TGCGCCAGCAGCCGCAGGACAGGGGGCGCAGACTATGGCTACACCTTC. This encodes CASSRRTGGADYGYTF.

The chain couples TRBV10-3 to TRBJ1-3; the D gene is possibly TRBD1 (5 bases). The CDR3 has 11 residues. CDR1 ENHRY and CDR2 SYGVKD come from the germline V gene. Trimming cost V 6 bases and J 8 bases, with 8 bases left between them. CDR3: CAISWGDTIYF. Here the CDR3 DNA reads TGTGCCATCAGCTGGGGGGACACCATATATTTT.

This chain links TRBV7-2 with TRBJ1-2, with 7 nucleotides matching TRBD1. The V segment lost 1 base and the J segment 6 bases; nucleotides outside the gene matches: 11. The CDR3 contains 16 residues. In germline, CDR1 is SGHTA, CDR2 FQGNSA. The DNA for the CDR3 is TGTGCCAGCAGCTTAGATACAGGGGCATACGAGAATGGCTACACCTTC. This encodes CASSLDTGAYENGYTF.

This chain links TRBV9 with TRBJ2-1; D is possibly TRBD2 (6 bases). CDR1 and CDR2 from the germline V gene are SGDLS and YYNGEE. This CDR3 region has 13 residues. Trimming took off 4 bases at V and 9 bases at J, with 14 bases between the two ends. The chain's CDR3 is CASSPRTMGEQFF. The DNA of the CDR3 is TGTGCCAGCAGCCCTAGGACTATGGGTGAGCAGTTCTTC.

This clone appeared a few times. The gene calls are TRBV30 and TRBJ1-6; D unclear. Germline CDR1 is GTSNPN and CDR2 is SVGIG (reference sequence). Trimming removed 0 bases from V and 8 bases from J, with 8 bases in between. The CDR3 runs to 13 residues. CDR3 loop: CAWSVLRDSPLHF. CDR3 in DNA: TGTGCCTGGAGTGTACTTAGAGATTCACCCCTCCACTTT. The full variable domain, completed using reference TRBV30 and TRBJ1-6, is SQTIHQWPATLVQPVGSPLSLECTVEGTSNPNLYWYRQAAGRGLQLLFYSVGIGQISSEVPQNLSASRPQDRQFILSSKKLLLSDSGFYLCAWSVLRDSPLHFGNGTRLTVT.

The rearrangement uses TRBV7-9 and TRBJ1-4, with TRBD1 as a possible D gene (6 bases). Trimming shortened V by 4 bases and J by 8 bases, and 20 bases separated the two germline ends. CDR1 is SEHNR and CDR2 is FQNEAQ in the germline V gene (reference sequence). This CDR3 comprises 16 residues. CDR3 amino acids: CASSWVGGGQVEKLFF. Here the CDR3 DNA reads TGTGCCAGCAGCTGGGTGGGCGGGGGGCAAGTCGAAAAACTGTTTTTT.

To note about this clone: The sample carries other DNA sequences with the same CDR3. The gene calls are TRBV5-5 and TRBJ1-2, with D perhaps TRBD1 (5 bases). The V gene's germline CDR1 is SGHKS and CDR2 YYEKEE (reference sequence). The V end lost 0 bases, the J end lost 2 bases, and 5 bases lay between the germline ends. CDR3 length equals 13 residues. This CDR3 is CASSLGQNYGYTF. Here the CDR3 DNA reads TGTGCCAGCAGCTTGGGACAGAACTATGGCTACACCTTC. Full variable domain (remainder filled in from reference TRBV5-5 and TRBJ1-2): DAGVTQSPTHLIKTRGQQVTLRCSPISGHKSVSWYQQVLGQGPQFIFQYYEKEERGRGNFPDRFSARQFPNYSSELNVNALLLGDSALYLCASSLGQNYGYTFGSGTRLTVV.